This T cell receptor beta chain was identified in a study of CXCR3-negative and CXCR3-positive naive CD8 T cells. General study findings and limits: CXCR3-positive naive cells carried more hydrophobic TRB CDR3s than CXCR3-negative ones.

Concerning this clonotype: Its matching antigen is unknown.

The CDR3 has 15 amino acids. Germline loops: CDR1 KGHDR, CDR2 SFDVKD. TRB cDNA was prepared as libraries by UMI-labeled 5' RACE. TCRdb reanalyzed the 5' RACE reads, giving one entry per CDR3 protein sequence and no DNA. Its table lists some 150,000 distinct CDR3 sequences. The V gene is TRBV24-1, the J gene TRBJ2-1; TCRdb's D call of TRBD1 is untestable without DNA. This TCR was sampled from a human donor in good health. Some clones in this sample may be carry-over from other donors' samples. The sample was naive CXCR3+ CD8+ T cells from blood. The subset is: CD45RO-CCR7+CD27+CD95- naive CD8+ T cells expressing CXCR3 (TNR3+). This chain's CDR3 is CATRGPGQGNNEQFF.